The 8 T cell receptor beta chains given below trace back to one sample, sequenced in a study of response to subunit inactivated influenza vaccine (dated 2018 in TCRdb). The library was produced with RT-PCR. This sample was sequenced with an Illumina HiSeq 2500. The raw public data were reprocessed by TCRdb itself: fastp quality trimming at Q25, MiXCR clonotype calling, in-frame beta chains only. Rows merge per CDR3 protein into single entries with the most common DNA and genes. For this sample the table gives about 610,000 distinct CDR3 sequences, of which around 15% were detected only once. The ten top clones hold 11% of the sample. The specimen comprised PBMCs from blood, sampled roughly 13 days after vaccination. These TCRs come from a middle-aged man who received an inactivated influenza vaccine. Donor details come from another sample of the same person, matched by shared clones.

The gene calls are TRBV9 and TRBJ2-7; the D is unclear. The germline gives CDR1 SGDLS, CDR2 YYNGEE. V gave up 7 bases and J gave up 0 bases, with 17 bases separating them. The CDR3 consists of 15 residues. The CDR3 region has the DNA TGTGCCAGCTCGAGGAGAGTGGGTGACTCCTACGAGCAGTACTTC. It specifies CASSRRVGDSYEQYF.

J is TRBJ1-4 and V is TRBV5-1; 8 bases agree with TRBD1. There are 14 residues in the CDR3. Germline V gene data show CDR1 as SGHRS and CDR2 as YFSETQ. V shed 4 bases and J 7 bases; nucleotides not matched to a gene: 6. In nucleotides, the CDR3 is TGCGCCAGCAGCCAGGGGGCTCGTAGTGAAAAACTGTTTTTT. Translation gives CASSQGARSEKLFF.

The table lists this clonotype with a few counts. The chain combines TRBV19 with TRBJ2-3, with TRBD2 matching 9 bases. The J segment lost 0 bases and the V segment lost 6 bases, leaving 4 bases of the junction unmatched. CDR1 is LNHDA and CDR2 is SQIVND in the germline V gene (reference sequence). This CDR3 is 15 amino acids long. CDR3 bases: TGTGCCAGTAGGTCGACTAGCGGAAGCACAGATACGCAGTATTTT. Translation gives CASRSTSGSTDTQYF.

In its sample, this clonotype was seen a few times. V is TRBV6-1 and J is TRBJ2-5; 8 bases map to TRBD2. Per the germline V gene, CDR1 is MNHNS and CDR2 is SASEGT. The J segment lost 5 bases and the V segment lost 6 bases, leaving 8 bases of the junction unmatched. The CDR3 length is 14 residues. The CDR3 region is CASSTGTRAETQYF. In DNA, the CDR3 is TGTGCCAGCAGCACCGGGACTAGGGCGGAGACCCAGTACTTC.

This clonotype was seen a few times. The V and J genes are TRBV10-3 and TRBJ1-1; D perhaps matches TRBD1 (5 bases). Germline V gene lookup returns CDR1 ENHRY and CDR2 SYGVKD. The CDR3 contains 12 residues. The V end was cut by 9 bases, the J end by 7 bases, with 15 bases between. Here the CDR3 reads CAIGTSLGEAFF. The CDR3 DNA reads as TGTGCCATAGGGACCTCTCTCGGTGAAGCTTTCTTT.

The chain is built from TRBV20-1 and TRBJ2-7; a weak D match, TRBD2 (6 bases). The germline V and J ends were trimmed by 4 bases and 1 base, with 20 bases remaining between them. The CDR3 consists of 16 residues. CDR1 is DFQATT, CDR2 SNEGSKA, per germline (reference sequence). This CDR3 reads CSANPRSGGTSYEQYF. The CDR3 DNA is TGCAGTGCTAACCCCAGGTCGGGCGGGACTTCCTACGAGCAGTACTTC.

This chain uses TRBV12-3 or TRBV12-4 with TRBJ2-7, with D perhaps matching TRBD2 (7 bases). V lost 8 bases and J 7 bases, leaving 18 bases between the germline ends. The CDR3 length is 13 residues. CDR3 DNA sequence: TGTGCCAGCGGCTTAGTGGGGAGGGGGGAGCAGTACTTC. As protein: CASGLVGRGEQYF.

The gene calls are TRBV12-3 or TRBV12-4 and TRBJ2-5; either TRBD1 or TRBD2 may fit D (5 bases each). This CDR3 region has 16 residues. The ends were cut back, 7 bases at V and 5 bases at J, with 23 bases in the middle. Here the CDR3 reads CASKRAGTGGSETQYF. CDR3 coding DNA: TGTGCCAGCAAACGCGCCGGGACCGGTGGGTCTGAGACCCAGTACTTC.